Shown below are 15 T cell receptor beta chains from a single sample sequenced in a study of CD8 T cells in Susac syndrome. cDNA came from about 0.5 to 1 ug RNA primed by random hexamers. TCRdb processed the immunoSEQ multiplex PCR reads anew with MiXCR; each CDR3 protein has one entry. The sample consists of about 150,000 distinct CDR3 sequences, approximately 94% of them appearing once. Sequenced: CD4+ T cells from PBMCs. The receptors derive from a human donor with multiple sclerosis.

This chain's CDR3 is CATSRAGLISGNTIYF. In nucleotides, the CDR3 is TGTGCCACCAGCAGAGCAGGCCTAATCTCTGGAAACACCATATATTTT. The rearrangement links TRBV15 to TRBJ1-3; no clear D. The V and J ends lost 1 base and 0 bases respectively, with 10 bases between them. CDR3 length: 16 residues. Germline-derived CDR1 and CDR2 are LNHNV and YYDKDF (reference sequence).

The V call is TRBV28, the J call TRBJ2-5; 8 bases align to TRBD2. J gave up 4 bases and V 6 bases, and 7 bases lay outside the gene matches. Germline V gene sequence: CDR1 MDHEN, CDR2 SYDVKM. The CDR3 is made up of 14 amino acids. In DNA form, the CDR3 reads TGTGCCAGCAGGGAAAGCGGGAGTACAGAGACCCAGTACTTC. Its translation: CASRESGSTETQYF.

V is TRBV28 and J is TRBJ2-2; no definite D call. The ends were cut back, 3 bases at V and 6 bases at J, with 2 bases in the middle. This CDR3 has 11 amino acids. Per the germline V gene, CDR1 is MDHEN and CDR2 is SYDVKM. The CDR3 nucleotides read TGTGCCAGCAGTTTGCCCGGGGAGCTGTTTTTT. It is translated as CASSLPGELFF.

This clonotype came up once. The V gene is TRBV9, the J gene TRBJ2-3; D is perhaps TRBD2 (5 bases). Deletions cut 2 bases from V and 6 bases from J, with 16 bases between. The CDR3 is 15 amino acids. CDR1 is SGDLS and CDR2 is YYNGEE in the germline V gene. CDR3 residues: CASSVRALGTDTQYF. CDR3 nucleotide sequence: TGTGCCAGCAGCGTGAGGGCATTAGGAACTGATACGCAGTATTTT.

The chain links TRBV19 to TRBJ1-5; D gene uncertain. Trimming stripped 3 bases from V and 0 bases from J, with 9 bases between. The CDR3 is 15 amino acids. Germline loops: CDR1 LNHDA, CDR2 SQIVND (reference sequence). The CDR3 sequence: CASSMEVRSNQPQHF. The CDR3 DNA follows: TGTGCCAGTAGTATGGAGGTTCGTAGCAATCAGCCCCAGCATTTT.

The V call is TRBV5-4, the J call TRBJ2-5, with 7 bases identical to TRBD2. The germline V gene has CDR1 SGHNT and CDR2 YYREEE (reference sequence). The junction had 7 bases not matched to a gene; V was cut back by 2 bases and J by 6 bases. This CDR3 is 14 amino acids long. Here the CDR3 reads CASSFQRGSKTQYF. The CDR3 coding sequence is TGTGCCAGCAGCTTCCAGCGGGGCTCGAAGACCCAGTACTTC.

J is TRBJ2-3 and V is TRBV7-2, with D possibly matching TRBD1 (6 bases). Trimming shortened V by 3 bases and J by 6 bases, and 16 bases separated the two germline ends. CDR3 size: 15 residues. Germline loops: CDR1 SGHTA, CDR2 FQGNSA. The CDR3 sequence: CASSLDSAPWDTQYF. Here the CDR3 DNA reads TGTGCCAGCAGCTTGGACAGTGCACCTTGGGATACGCAGTATTTT.

DNA for the CDR3: TGTGCCAGCAGCTTCGGGACAACGAACACCGGGGAGCTGTTTTTT. Protein sequence: CASSFGTTNTGELFF. The V call is TRBV11-3, the J call TRBJ2-2, with TRBD1 as a possible D gene (6 bases). CDR1 and CDR2 (germline): SGHNT, YENEEA. The CDR3 is 15 residues long. V lost 3 bases to trimming and J lost 0 bases, with 8 bases between them.

This chain uses TRBV7-2 with TRBJ2-3; TRBD2 aligns across 8 bases. V was pared by 5 bases and J by 5 bases, with 6 bases of the junction left unmatched. This CDR3 has 14 amino acids. Germline CDR1 SGHTA, CDR2 FQGNSA. The CDR3 sequence is CASSQSAGVDTQYF. CDR3 coding DNA: TGTGCCAGCAGCCAATCAGCGGGAGTAGATACGCAGTATTTT.

The chain couples TRBV12-3 or TRBV12-4 to TRBJ2-7, with 9 positions matching TRBD2. There are 14 residues in the CDR3. The V and J ends lost 5 bases and 6 bases, in that order; junction bases with no gene match: 8. CDR3 in DNA: TGTGCCAGCAGTAGGGCGGGAGGGCCGTTCGAGCAGTACTTC. Protein: CASSRAGGPFEQYF.

This chain connects TRBV28 to TRBJ1-4; maybe TRBD1 (6 bases). V lost 10 bases to trimming and J lost 6 bases, with 15 bases between them. CDR1 and CDR2 from the germline V gene are MDHEN and SYDVKM. The CDR3 is 13 amino acids. The CDR3 protein is CAIYERGDEKLFF. In nucleotides, the CDR3 is TGTGCCATATACGAAAGGGGGGATGAAAAACTGTTTTTT.

V usage is TRBV11-2 and J usage is TRBJ2-5; 8 bases map to TRBD2. Unmatched junction bases numbered 5, after V lost 0 bases and J lost 5 bases. CDR1 SGHAT and CDR2 FQNNGV come from the germline V gene. There are 15 residues in the CDR3. The CDR3, as DNA: TGTGCCAGCAGCTTAGATGTCCAGCGGGGGGAGACCCAGTACTTC. It specifies CASSLDVQRGETQYF.

CDR3 loop: CASSPLIGTGYTF. The DNA for the CDR3 is TGTGCCAGCAGCCCCCTAATCGGAACTGGCTACACCTTC. The chain combines TRBV7-9 with TRBJ1-2; no definite D call. Germline lookup yields CDR1 SEHNR and CDR2 FQNEAQ (reference sequence). This CDR3 has 13 amino acids. The V end lost 5 bases, the J end lost 7 bases, and 14 bases lay between the germline ends.

The J gene is TRBJ1-2, the V gene TRBV5-6, with TRBD1 as a possible D gene (5 bases). This CDR3 comprises 13 residues. Germline CDR1 and CDR2: SGHDT and YYEEEE. The germline V and J ends were trimmed by 0 bases and 8 bases, with 11 bases remaining between them. This CDR3 is CASSLVPREGYTF. The CDR3 region has the DNA TGTGCCAGCAGCTTGGTCCCCAGGGAAGGCTACACCTTC.

This clonotype has just one count. The V and J genes are TRBV19 and TRBJ2-1; 8 positions match TRBD2. CDR3 size: 15 residues. With V trimmed by 3 bases and J by 3 bases, 4 bases remained unmatched. CDR1 is LNHDA and CDR2 is SQIVND in the germline V gene (reference sequence). The CDR3 here is CASSIRGLGYNEQFF. Here the CDR3 DNA reads TGTGCCAGTAGTATCCGGGGACTAGGCTACAATGAGCAGTTCTTC.